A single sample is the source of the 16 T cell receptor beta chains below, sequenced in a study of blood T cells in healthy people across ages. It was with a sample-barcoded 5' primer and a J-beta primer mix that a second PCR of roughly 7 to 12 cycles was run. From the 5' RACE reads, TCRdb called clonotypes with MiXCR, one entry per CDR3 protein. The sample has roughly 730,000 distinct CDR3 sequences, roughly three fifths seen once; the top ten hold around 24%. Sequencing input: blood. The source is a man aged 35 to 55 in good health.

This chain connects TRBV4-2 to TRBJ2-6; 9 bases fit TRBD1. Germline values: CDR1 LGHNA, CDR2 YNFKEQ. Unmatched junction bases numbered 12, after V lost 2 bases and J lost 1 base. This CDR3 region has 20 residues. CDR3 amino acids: CASSQPSGTGLGSGANVLTF. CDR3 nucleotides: TGTGCCAGCAGCCAACCATCCGGGACAGGGCTAGGGTCTGGGGCCAACGTCCTGACTTTC.

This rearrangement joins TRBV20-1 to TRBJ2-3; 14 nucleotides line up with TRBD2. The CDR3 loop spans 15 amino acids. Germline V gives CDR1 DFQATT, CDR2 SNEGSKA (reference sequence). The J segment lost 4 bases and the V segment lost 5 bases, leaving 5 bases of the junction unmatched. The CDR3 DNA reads TGCAGTGCTTCGGGACTAGCGGGGGTAGCAGATACGCAGTATTTT. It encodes CSASGLAGVADTQYF.

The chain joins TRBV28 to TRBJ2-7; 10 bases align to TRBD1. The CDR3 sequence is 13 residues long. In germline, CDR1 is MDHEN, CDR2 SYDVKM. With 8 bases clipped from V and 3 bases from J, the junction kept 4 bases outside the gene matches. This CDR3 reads CASRTGGYYEQYF. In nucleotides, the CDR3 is TGTGCCAGCCGGACAGGGGGGTACTACGAGCAGTACTTC.

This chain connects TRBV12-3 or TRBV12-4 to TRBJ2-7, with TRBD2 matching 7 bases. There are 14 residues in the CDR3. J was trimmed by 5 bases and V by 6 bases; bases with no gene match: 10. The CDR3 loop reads CASSLAAPGNEQYF. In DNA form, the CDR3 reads TGTGCCAGCAGCCTAGCGGCCCCTGGGAACGAGCAGTACTTC.

The CDR3 sequence is CSAPREGNTEAFF. The CDR3 DNA sequence: TGCAGTGCCCCCCGGGAGGGGAACACTGAAGCTTTCTTT. J is TRBJ1-1 and V is TRBV20-1; no clear D. The CDR3 runs 13 residues. Between the trimmed V and J ends, which lost 6 bases and 1 base, there was a span of 12 bases. The germline gives CDR1 DFQATT, CDR2 SNEGSKA (reference sequence).

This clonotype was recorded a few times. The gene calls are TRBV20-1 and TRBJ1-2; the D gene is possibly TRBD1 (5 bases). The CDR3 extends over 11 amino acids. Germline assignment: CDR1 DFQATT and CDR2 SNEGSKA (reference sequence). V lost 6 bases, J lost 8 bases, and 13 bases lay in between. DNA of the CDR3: TGCAGTGCGGGCCATGGGGCGGGCTACACCTTC. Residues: CSAGHGAGYTF.

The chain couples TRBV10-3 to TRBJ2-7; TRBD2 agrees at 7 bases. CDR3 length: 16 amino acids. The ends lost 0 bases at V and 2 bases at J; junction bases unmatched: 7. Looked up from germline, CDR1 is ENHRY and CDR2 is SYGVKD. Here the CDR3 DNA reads TGTGCCATCAGTGAGTCCGGGGGGAGGATCACCTACGAGCAGTACTTC. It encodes CAISESGGRITYEQYF.

The CDR3 nucleotides are TGTGCCATCAGTGAGCCGGGACAGGGTAATCAGCCCCAGCATTTT. It is translated as CAISEPGQGNQPQHF. The chain couples TRBV10-3 to TRBJ1-5; 9 nucleotides line up with TRBD1. Unmatched junction bases numbered 3, after V lost 2 bases and J lost 4 bases. The CDR3 consists of 15 residues. Germline V gene data show CDR1 as ENHRY and CDR2 as SYGVKD.

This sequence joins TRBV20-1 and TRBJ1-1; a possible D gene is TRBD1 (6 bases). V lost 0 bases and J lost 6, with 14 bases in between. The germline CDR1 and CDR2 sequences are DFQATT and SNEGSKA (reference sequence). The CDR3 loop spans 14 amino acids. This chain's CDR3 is CSARDWQGSPEAFF. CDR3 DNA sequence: TGCAGTGCTAGAGATTGGCAGGGGTCCCCTGAAGCTTTCTTT.

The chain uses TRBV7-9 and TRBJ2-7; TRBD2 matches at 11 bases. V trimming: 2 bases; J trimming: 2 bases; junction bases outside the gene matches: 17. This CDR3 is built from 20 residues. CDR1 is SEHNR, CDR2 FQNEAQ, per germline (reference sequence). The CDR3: CASSLYGTGPSGRRTYEQYF. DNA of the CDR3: TGTGCCAGCAGCTTATACGGGACAGGGCCTAGCGGGAGGCGGACCTACGAGCAGTACTTC.

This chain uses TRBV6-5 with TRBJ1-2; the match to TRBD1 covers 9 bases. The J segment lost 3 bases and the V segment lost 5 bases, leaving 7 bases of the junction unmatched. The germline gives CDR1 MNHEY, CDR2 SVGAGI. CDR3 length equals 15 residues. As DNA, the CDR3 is TGTGCCAGCAGTAACCGACAGGGGGGGGACTATGGCTACACCTTC. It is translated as CASSNRQGGDYGYTF.

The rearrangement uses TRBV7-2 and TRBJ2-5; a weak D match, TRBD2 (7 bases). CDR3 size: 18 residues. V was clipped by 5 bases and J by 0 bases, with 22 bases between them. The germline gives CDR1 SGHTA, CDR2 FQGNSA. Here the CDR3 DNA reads TGTGCCAGCAGCGATAGGGGGTGGGGGGGATCCTACCAAGAGACCCAGTACTTC. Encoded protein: CASSDRGWGGSYQETQYF.

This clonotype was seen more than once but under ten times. The CDR3 is CASSEVQTGEQYF. CDR3 DNA sequence: TGTGCCAGCAGTGAGGTGCAAACTGGCGAGCAGTACTTC. This chain uses TRBV6-1 with TRBJ2-7; D not certain. Germline CDR1 and CDR2: MNHNS and SASEGT. This CDR3 region has 13 residues. Trimming stripped 3 bases from V and 6 bases from J, with 12 bases between.

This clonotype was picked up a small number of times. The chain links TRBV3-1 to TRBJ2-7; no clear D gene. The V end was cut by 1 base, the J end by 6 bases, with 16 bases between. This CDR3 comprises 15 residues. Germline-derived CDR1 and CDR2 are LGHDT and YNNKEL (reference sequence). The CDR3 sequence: CASSQVIGPTFEQYF. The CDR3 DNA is TGTGCCAGCAGCCAAGTGATTGGCCCGACCTTCGAGCAGTACTTC.

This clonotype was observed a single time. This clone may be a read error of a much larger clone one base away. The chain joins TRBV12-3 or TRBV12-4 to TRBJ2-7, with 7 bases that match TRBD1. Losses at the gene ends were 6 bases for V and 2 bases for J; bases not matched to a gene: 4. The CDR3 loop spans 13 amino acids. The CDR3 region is CASREGQTYEQYF. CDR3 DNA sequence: TGTGCCAGCAGAGAGGGACAGACCTACGAGCAGTACTTC.

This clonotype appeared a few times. The CDR3 DNA reads TGCAGCGTTGAACAGGGGGATACGCAGTATTTT. Its protein is CSVEQGDTQYF. The chain uses TRBV29-1 and TRBJ2-3; D perhaps matches TRBD1 (6 bases). Trimming cost V 2 bases and J 6 bases, with 6 bases left between them. CDR1 and CDR2 from the germline V gene are SQVTM and ANQGSEA. CDR3 length: 11 residues.